The 21 T cell receptor beta chains in this list originate from one sample, sequenced in a study of shared clonotypes between healthy human individuals. CD45RO negativity and positive selection for CCR7 defined naive CD8 cells, a population that excluded terminally differentiated effector memory CD45RA+ cells. The protocol was immunoSEQ multiplex PCR, while the TCRdb copy is restricted to in-frame clones and leaves out a portion. The sample contains around 2.1 million clones, around 93% of which appear only once. Material for sequencing was naive CD8+ T cells from PBMCs. These receptors all come from a man aged 18 to 29 in good health. Some clones in this sample may be carry-over from other donors' samples.

J is TRBJ1-5 and V is TRBV7-3; 7 bases line up with TRBD1. The CDR3 is 15 residues long. Trimming cost V 5 bases and J 6 bases; bases outside gene matches: 10. The germline V gene encodes CDR1 SGHTA and CDR2 FQGTGA. The CDR3 DNA is TGTGCCAGCAGCGTCACCCGGGACAGCGGTCAGCCCCAGCATTTT. Its protein is CASSVTRDSGQPQHF.

The chain uses TRBV28 and TRBJ2-7, with 7 positions matching TRBD1. Germline CDR1 is MDHEN and CDR2 is SYDVKM. V trimming: 7 bases; J trimming: 3 bases; junction bases outside the gene matches: 9. There are 14 residues in the CDR3. The CDR3 sequence is CASTTRDSHYEQYF. The CDR3 DNA reads TGTGCCAGCACCACCCGGGACAGCCACTACGAGCAGTACTTC.

This chain links TRBV6-1 with TRBJ2-7, with 7 bases matching TRBD2. CDR3 length equals 14 residues. J lost 5 bases, V lost 8 bases, and 12 bases had no gene match. Germline values: CDR1 MNHNS, CDR2 SASEGT. CDR3 loop: CASYRGSSGNEQYF. For the CDR3, the DNA is TGTGCCAGCTACCGCGGGAGCTCGGGAAACGAGCAGTACTTC.

This clone was recorded once. Other DNA sequences from this sample encode an identical CDR3 as well. This chain joins TRBV29-1 and TRBJ2-7; D not certain. CDR3 length: 10 residues. The germline V and J ends were trimmed by 3 bases and 7 bases, with 7 bases remaining between them. The germline V gene has CDR1 SQVTM and CDR2 ANQGSEA. Written as DNA, the CDR3 is TGCAGCGTTGAGGTGGGGGAGCAGTACTTC. Protein: CSVEVGEQYF.

CDR3 nucleotide sequence: TGTGCCAGCAGCTTATGGACAGGGACGGCCGAGACCCAGTACTTC. Amino acid sequence: CASSLWTGTAETQYF. This rearrangement joins TRBV13 to TRBJ2-5, with TRBD1 matching over 8 bases. The germline gives CDR1 PRHDT, CDR2 FYEKMQ (reference sequence). J was trimmed by 5 bases and V by 2 bases; bases with no gene match: 7. The CDR3 covers 15 residues.

In the case of this clone: The same CDR3 also results from other DNA sequences found in this sample. The chain is built from TRBV27 and TRBJ2-7, with D unclear. The CDR3 runs to 13 residues. Germline V gene sequence: CDR1 MNHEY, CDR2 SMNVEV (reference sequence). V was pared by 2 bases and J by 2 bases, with 7 bases between. Here the CDR3 reads CASSLGRTYEQYF. CDR3 in DNA: TGTGCCAGCAGTTTAGGTCGAACCTACGAGCAGTACTTC.

This clone was recorded only once. V gene TRBV6-1 combines with J gene TRBJ2-1, with D tentatively TRBD2 (6 bases). Per the germline V gene, CDR1 is MNHNS and CDR2 is SASEGT. The V and J ends lost 6 bases and 5 bases respectively, with 17 bases between them. The CDR3 runs 15 residues. The CDR3 spells CASRFRLVADNEQFF. DNA of the CDR3: TGTGCCAGCAGATTTAGACTAGTAGCCGACAATGAGCAGTTCTTC.

The CDR3 bases are TGCGCCAGCAGCCAAGAGGAGTCTGAGTGGGGGGGCTACAATGAGCAGTTCTTC. It codes for CASSQEESEWGGYNEQFF. The rearrangement links TRBV4-1 to TRBJ2-1; the match to TRBD2 covers 7 bases. The trim removed 0 bases at V and 3 bases at J, leaving 11 bases unmatched. The germline CDR1 and CDR2 sequences are MGHRA and YSYEKL. The CDR3 has 18 amino acids.

The V gene is TRBV27, the J gene TRBJ2-4; the D gene is possibly TRBD2 (6 bases). CDR1 and CDR2 (germline): MNHEY, SMNVEV (reference sequence). The V gene lost 3 bases and the J gene lost 6 bases, with 12 bases spanning the gap. CDR3 size: 14 residues. The CDR3 spells CASSFAGIGNIQYF. In nucleotides, the CDR3 is TGTGCCAGCAGTTTCGCGGGGATCGGAAACATTCAGTACTTC.

The chain is built from TRBV5-5 and TRBJ2-7; perhaps TRBD1 as D (6 bases). Germline V gene data show CDR1 as SGHKS and CDR2 as YYEKEE (reference sequence). CDR3 length: 12 residues. The V gene lost 3 bases and the J gene lost 5 bases, with 9 bases spanning the gap. Written as DNA, the CDR3 is TGTGCCAGCAGCTATACAGGGCACGAGCAGTACTTC. This sequence encodes CASSYTGHEQYF.

The J gene is TRBJ2-2, the V gene TRBV15; TRBD1 is a possible D gene (5 bases). This CDR3 region has 17 residues. Germline V gene lookup returns CDR1 LNHNV and CDR2 YYDKDF (reference sequence). Trimming left V 0 bases short and J 4 bases short, with 15 bases between. DNA for the CDR3: TGTGCCACCAGCAGAGATCGGGTAGGGGAAGGCACCGGGGAGCTGTTTTTT. It yields the protein CATSRDRVGEGTGELFF.

The chain is built from TRBV9 and TRBJ2-2; TRBD1 is a possible D gene (5 bases). Trimming took off 0 bases at V and 1 base at J, with 13 bases between the two ends. Germline V gene data show CDR1 as SGDLS and CDR2 as YYNGEE. The length of the CDR3 is 17 residues. The CDR3 loop is CASSVATDRVNTGELFF. The CDR3, as DNA: TGTGCCAGCAGCGTAGCTACTGACAGAGTGAACACCGGGGAGCTGTTTTTT.

V and J are TRBV13 and TRBJ1-1; D possibly corresponds to TRBD1 (6 bases). Germline V gives CDR1 PRHDT, CDR2 FYEKMQ (reference sequence). CDR3 length equals 15 residues. The germline V and J ends were trimmed by 5 bases and 1 base, with 14 bases remaining between them. Written as DNA, the CDR3 is TGTGCCAGCAGCCCCTTAGGGGGAAAGAACACTGAAGCTTTCTTT. It encodes CASSPLGGKNTEAFF.

The chain recombines TRBV4-3 with TRBJ2-1; D remains ambiguous. The CDR3 is 12 amino acids. Per the germline V gene, CDR1 is LGHNA and CDR2 is YSLEER. Trimming stripped 4 bases from V and 5 bases from J, with 6 bases between. CDR3 amino acids: CASSLIDNEQFF. The CDR3, as DNA: TGCGCCAGCAGCCTCATCGACAATGAGCAGTTCTTC.

This chain joins TRBV11-2 and TRBJ1-2; 8 nucleotides match TRBD1. Germline V gene data show CDR1 as SGHAT and CDR2 as FQNNGV. The CDR3 runs to 16 residues. Losses at the gene ends were 4 bases for V and 8 bases for J; bases not matched to a gene: 15. DNA for the CDR3: TGTGCCAGCAGCTCCTTCCCCGCGACAGGGGTAGAGGGCTACACCTTC. Its translation is CASSSFPATGVEGYTF.

This clone was seen once. Written as DNA, the CDR3 is TGTGCCAGCAGTTTTTCTCGCCACTTGGAACCGGTCGAGCAGTACTTC. This sequence encodes CASSFSRHLEPVEQYF. This sequence joins TRBV6-5 and TRBJ2-7; no clear D gene. Germline V CDR1 and CDR2: MNHEY, SVGAGI. The germline V and J ends were trimmed by 4 bases and 6 bases, with 22 bases remaining between them. This CDR3 is 16 amino acids long.

This sequence joins TRBV4-1 and TRBJ2-1, with D hard to call. The ends were cut back, 4 bases at V and 5 bases at J, with 9 bases in the middle. This CDR3 has 13 amino acids. CDR1 MGHRA and CDR2 YSYEKL come from the germline V gene. For the CDR3, the DNA is TGCGCCAGCAGCCGAACCGTGGACAATGAGCAGTTCTTC. Protein product: CASSRTVDNEQFF.

V is TRBV4-1 and J is TRBJ1-1; weak D call: TRBD1 (5 bases). Trimming took off 4 bases at V and 6 bases at J, with 18 bases between the two ends. This CDR3 is built from 15 residues. The germline V gene has CDR1 MGHRA and CDR2 YSYEKL. CDR3 DNA sequence: TGCGCCAGCAGCCCCCGGACAACTATGGACCCTGAAGCTTTCTTT. Protein sequence: CASSPRTTMDPEAFF.

Comment on this clone: Other DNA variants within this sample encode the same CDR3. The chain uses TRBV4-1 and TRBJ1-1; 11 bases map to TRBD1. The CDR3 is 15 amino acids. Trimming at V came to 4 bases and at J to 5 bases, leaving 6 bases not matched to a gene. The germline CDR1 and CDR2 sequences are MGHRA and YSYEKL. Here the CDR3 reads CASSPDRGRVTEAFF. Here the CDR3 DNA reads TGCGCCAGCAGCCCGGACAGGGGGCGAGTAACTGAAGCTTTCTTT.

The chain recombines TRBV14 with TRBJ1-1, with D tentatively TRBD1 (5 bases). Germline lookup yields CDR1 SGHDN and CDR2 FVKESK. The CDR3 is 15 amino acids. Trimming removed 1 base at V and 7 bases at J, with 16 bases between. The DNA of the CDR3 is TGTGCCAGCAGCCAAGTGGGGGGACTAGTAGGTGAAGCTTTCTTT. Its protein product is CASSQVGGLVGEAFF.

The V call is TRBV5-6, the J call TRBJ2-5, with 8 nucleotides matching TRBD2. There are 14 residues in the CDR3. Germline lookup yields CDR1 SGHDT and CDR2 YYEEEE. Trimming removed 4 bases from V and 4 bases from J; junction bases left unmatched: 6. This CDR3 is CASSNYLAGETQYF. CDR3 bases: TGTGCCAGCAGCAATTACCTAGCGGGAGAGACCCAGTACTTC.